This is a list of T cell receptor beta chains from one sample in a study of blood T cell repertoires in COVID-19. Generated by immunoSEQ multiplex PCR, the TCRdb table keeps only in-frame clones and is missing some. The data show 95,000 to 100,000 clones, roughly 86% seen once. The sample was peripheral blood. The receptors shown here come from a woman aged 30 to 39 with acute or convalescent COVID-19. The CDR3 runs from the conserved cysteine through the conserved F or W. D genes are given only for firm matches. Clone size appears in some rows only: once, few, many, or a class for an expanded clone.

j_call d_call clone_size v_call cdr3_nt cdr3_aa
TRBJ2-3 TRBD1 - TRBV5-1 TGCGCCAGCAGCAGGGACAGGGCTGACGATACGCAGTATTTT CASSRDRADDTQYF
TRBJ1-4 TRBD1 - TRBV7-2 TGTGCCAGCAGCTCTCCGGGACAGGGTGGTGAAAAACTGTTTTTT CASSSPGQGGEKLFF
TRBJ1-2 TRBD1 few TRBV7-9 TGTGCCAGCATCGGACAGGGGAACTATGGCTACACCTTC CASIGQGNYGYTF
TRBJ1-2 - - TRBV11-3 TGTGCCAGCAGCTTAGTCTCAGGGACGGGGGGCGGCTACACCTTC CASSLVSGTGGGYTF
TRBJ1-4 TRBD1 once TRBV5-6 TGTGCCAGCAGCCGTTCGACAGGGCTATGGGAAAAACTGTTTTTT CASSRSTGLWEKLFF
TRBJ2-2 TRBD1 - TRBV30 TGTGCCTGGAGTCGACAGGGGCCCCATATTGAGACCGGGGAGCTGTTTTTT CAWSRQGPHIETGELFF
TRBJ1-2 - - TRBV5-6 TGTGCCAGCAGCTTCTCTCCTTCTAACTATGGCTACACCTTC CASSFSPSNYGYTF
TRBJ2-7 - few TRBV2 TGTGCCAGCAGGCGTCTAGGGGGCTCCTACGAGCAGTACTTC CASRRLGGSYEQYF
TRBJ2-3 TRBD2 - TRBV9 TGTGCCAGCAGCGAGTACCCCCTAGCGGGGGGCACAGATACGCAGTATTTT CASSEYPLAGGTDTQYF
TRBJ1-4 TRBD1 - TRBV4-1 TGCGCCAGCAGCCAAAGCCAGCAGGGGGGCGAAAAACTGTTTTTT CASSQSQQGGEKLFF
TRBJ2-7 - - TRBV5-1 TGCGCCAGCAGCCCCCTCCCAGACAGCGAGCAGTACTTC CASSPLPDSEQYF
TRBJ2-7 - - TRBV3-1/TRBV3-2 TGTGCCAGCAGCCAAGGTCGTCAGTGGTCCTACGAGCAGTACTTC CASSQGRQWSYEQYF
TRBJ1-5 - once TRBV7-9 TGTGCCAGCAGCACTCGGACGGACAGTAAGCCCCAGCATTTT CASSTRTDSKPQHF
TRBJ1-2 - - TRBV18 TGTGCCAGCTCACCACGTTTAGGGGATGGCTACACCTTC CASSPRLGDGYTF
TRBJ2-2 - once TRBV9 TGTGCCAGCAGCGTTACGGTAGGGGTCACCGGGGAGCTGTTTTTT CASSVTVGVTGELFF
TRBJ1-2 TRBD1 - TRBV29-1 TGCAGCGTCAGGACAGGCTTCGCCTATGGCTACACCTTC CSVRTGFAYGYTF
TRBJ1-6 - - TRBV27 TGTGCCAGCAGTCAGGGTTATTCACCCCTCCACTTT CASSQGYSPLHF